These 12 T cell receptor beta chains came from one sample sequenced in a study of regulatory T cells in long-lasting Graves disease. Library construction for TCR beta used iRepertoire HTBI primers and Arm-PCR of CDR3 regions. TCRdb ran MiXCR on the multiplex PCR reads and lists one entry per CDR3 protein. The sample lists a few hundred thousand distinct CDR3 sequences; approximately 25% were seen once. Time point reported: persistent/refractory GD, antithyroid drugs over 5 years with positive TRAb. TCR sequences were obtained from RNA taken from PBMCs. This material consisted of peripheral blood mononuclear cells (PBMCs), taken when the disease was refractory, from a patient treated with antithyroid drugs. These receptors were obtained from a woman in her thirties or forties with Graves disease.

The chain uses TRBV4-1 and TRBJ2-7; 7 nucleotides agree with TRBD2. V shed 0 bases, J shed 7 bases, and the junction held 9 bases outside the gene matches. The CDR3 has 15 residues. Germline V gene lookup returns CDR1 MGHRA and CDR2 YSYEKL. CDR3 coding DNA: TGCGCCAGCAGCCAAGAGGGAGGGCCGCCTGGAGAGCAGTACTTC. Translation gives CASSQEGGPPGEQYF.

This clonotype occurred a few times. The V gene is TRBV6-6, the J gene TRBJ2-7; TRBD1 might be the D (5 bases). The length of the CDR3 is 16 residues. Germline V gene lookup returns CDR1 MNHNY and CDR2 SVGAGI (reference sequence). Trimming pared 0 bases from V and 0 bases from J, leaving 12 bases between. The DNA for the CDR3 is TGTGCCAGCAGTTACTCGGCAGGGTCAAGCTCCTACGAGCAGTACTTC. It translates to CASSYSAGSSSYEQYF.

The chain recombines TRBV10-2 with TRBJ2-7; 8 bases map to TRBD2. V shed 2 bases and J 3 bases; nucleotides not matched to a gene: 9. CDR3 size: 16 residues. Germline loops: CDR1 WSHSY, CDR2 SAAADI. The DNA of the CDR3 is TGCGCCAGCAGTGAGAACGGGGTAGCGGGACGCTACGAGCAGTACTTC. It is translated as CASSENGVAGRYEQYF.

This clonotype was seen a handful of times. The chain joins TRBV7-9 to TRBJ2-5; D may match TRBD1 or TRBD2 (5 bases each). The CDR3 is made up of 12 amino acids. V was cut by 7 bases and J by 7 bases, with 13 bases left in between. The germline CDR1 and CDR2 sequences are SEHNR and FQNEAQ (reference sequence). The CDR3 DNA reads TGTGCCAGCACCCCGGGGCAGGGGACCCAGTACTTC. Protein: CASTPGQGTQYF.

This clonotype was seen more than once but under ten times. The junction differs from germline at one of its ends, possibly a read error. The V call is TRBV7-2, the J call TRBJ2-1; 13 nucleotides line up with TRBD2. Germline CDR1 and CDR2: SGHTA and FQGNSA. This CDR3 has 15 residues. CDR3 amino acids: CASSSRTSGSNEQFF. The DNA of the CDR3 is TGTGCCAGCAGCTCCCGGACTAGCGGGAGCAATGAACAGTTCTTC. Combining the CDR3 with reference TRBV7-2 and TRBJ2-1 gives the whole variable domain GAGVSQSPSNKVTEKGKDVELRCDPISGHTALYWYRQSLGQGLEFLIYFQGNSAPDKSGLPSDRFSAERTGGSVSTLTIQRTQQEDSAVYLCASSSRTSGSNEQFFGPGTRLTVL.

This clonotype occurred many times. This chain joins TRBV12-3 or TRBV12-4 and TRBJ2-7, with a tentative D call TRBD1 (5 bases). The V end lost 3 bases, the J end lost 0 bases, and 12 bases lay between the germline ends. The CDR3 is 15 residues long. The CDR3 loop is CASSFRAPSSYEQYF. CDR3 nucleotide sequence: TGTGCCAGCAGTTTCAGGGCTCCCAGCTCCTACGAGCAGTACTTC.

This clonotype was counted only a few times. The CDR3 loop is CASSPLGGASAQPQHF. As DNA, the CDR3 is TGTGCCAGCAGTCCCTTAGGGGGGGCTTCAGCTCAGCCCCAGCATTTT. The rearrangement uses TRBV27 and TRBJ1-5; a weak D match, TRBD1 (6 bases). The V and J ends lost 5 bases and 6 bases respectively, with 20 bases between them. CDR1 MNHEY and CDR2 SMNVEV come from the germline V gene (reference sequence). This CDR3 region has 16 residues.

This clonotype was seen a few times. This rearrangement joins TRBV5-1 to TRBJ1-2, with D tentatively TRBD1 (6 bases). Germline V gene data show CDR1 as SGHRS and CDR2 as YFSETQ. Trimming stripped 2 bases from V and 4 bases from J, with 12 bases between. The CDR3 runs 14 residues. The CDR3 loop reads CASSFGRGGYGYTF. The CDR3, as DNA: TGCGCCAGCAGCTTCGGCAGGGGAGGCTATGGCTACACCTTC.

The chain has TRBV7-9 and TRBJ1-2; no clear D. The length of the CDR3 is 11 residues. The germline V and J ends were trimmed by 1 base and 9 bases, with 6 bases remaining between them. CDR1 and CDR2 (germline): SEHNR, FQNEAQ (reference sequence). CDR3 DNA sequence: TGTGCCAGCAGCTTAGAAGGGAGCTACACCTTC. Translation: CASSLEGSYTF.

This clonotype was counted at least ten times. This chain uses TRBV28 with TRBJ1-5; D is uncertain. This CDR3 is built from 16 residues. Germline lookup yields CDR1 MDHEN and CDR2 SYDVKM. V was shortened by 2 bases and J by 1 base, with 12 bases between the two germline ends. For the CDR3, the DNA is TGTGCCAGCAGTTTAAGGGCAAGCGGCAGCAATCAGCCCCAGCATTTT. This codes for CASSLRASGSNQPQHF.

In this sample, this clonotype turned up many times. The V gene is TRBV12-3 or TRBV12-4, the J gene TRBJ2-7; 8 bases line up with TRBD2. V shed 3 bases and J 3 bases; nucleotides not matched to a gene: 4. CDR3 length equals 14 residues. CDR3 protein: CASSFFTSGYEQYF. In DNA form, the CDR3 reads TGTGCCAGCAGTTTTTTCACTAGCGGCTACGAGCAGTACTTC.

This clonotype was seen ten or more times. V usage is TRBV28 and J usage is TRBJ1-5; no definite D call. From germline, CDR1 is MDHEN and CDR2 SYDVKM. Trimming removed 6 bases from V and 4 bases from J, with 7 bases in between. This CDR3 contains 12 residues. CDR3 protein: CASSSNNQPQHF. The CDR3 bases are TGTGCCAGCAGCTCCAATAATCAGCCCCAGCATTTT.